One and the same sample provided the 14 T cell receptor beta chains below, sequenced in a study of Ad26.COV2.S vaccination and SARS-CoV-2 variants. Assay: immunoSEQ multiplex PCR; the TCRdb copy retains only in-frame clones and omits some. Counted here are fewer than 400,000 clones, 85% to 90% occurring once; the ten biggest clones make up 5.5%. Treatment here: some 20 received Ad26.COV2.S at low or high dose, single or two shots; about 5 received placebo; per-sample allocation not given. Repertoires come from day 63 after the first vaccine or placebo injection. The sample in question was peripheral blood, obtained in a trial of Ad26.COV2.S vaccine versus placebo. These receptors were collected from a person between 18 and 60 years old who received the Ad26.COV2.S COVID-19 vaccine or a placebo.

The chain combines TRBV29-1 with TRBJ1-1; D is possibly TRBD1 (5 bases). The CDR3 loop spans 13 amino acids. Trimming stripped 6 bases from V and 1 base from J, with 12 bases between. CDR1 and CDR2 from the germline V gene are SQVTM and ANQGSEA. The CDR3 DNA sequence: TGCAGCGTCACGGGACTTTCGAACACTGAAGCTTTCTTT. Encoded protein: CSVTGLSNTEAFF.

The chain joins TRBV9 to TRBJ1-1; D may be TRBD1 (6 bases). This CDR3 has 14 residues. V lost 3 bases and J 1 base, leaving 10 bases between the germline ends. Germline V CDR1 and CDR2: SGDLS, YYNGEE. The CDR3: CASSARQANTEAFF. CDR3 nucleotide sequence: TGTGCCAGCAGCGCCCGACAGGCGAACACTGAAGCTTTCTTT.

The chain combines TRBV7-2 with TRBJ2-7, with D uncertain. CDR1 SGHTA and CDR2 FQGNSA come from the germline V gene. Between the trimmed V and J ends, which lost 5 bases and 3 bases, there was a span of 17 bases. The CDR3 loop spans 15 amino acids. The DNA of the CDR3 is TGTGCCAGCAGCGCTACGGCGGATCGTCTCTACGAGCAGTACTTC. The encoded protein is CASSATADRLYEQYF.

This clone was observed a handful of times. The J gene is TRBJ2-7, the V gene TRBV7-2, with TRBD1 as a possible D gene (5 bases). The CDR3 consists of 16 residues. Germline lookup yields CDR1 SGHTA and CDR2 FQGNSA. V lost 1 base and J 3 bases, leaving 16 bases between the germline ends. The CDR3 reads CASSLGPSPRGYEQYV. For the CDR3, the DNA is TGTGCCAGCAGCTTAGGCCCATCCCCTAGGGGCTACGAGCAGTACGTC.

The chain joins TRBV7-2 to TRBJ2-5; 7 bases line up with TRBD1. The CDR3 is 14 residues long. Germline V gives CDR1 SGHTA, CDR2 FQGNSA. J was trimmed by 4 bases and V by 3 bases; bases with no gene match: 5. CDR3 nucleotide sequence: TGTGCCAGCAGCTTGGGGGACAGCCGAGAGACCCAGTACTTC. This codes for CASSLGDSRETQYF.

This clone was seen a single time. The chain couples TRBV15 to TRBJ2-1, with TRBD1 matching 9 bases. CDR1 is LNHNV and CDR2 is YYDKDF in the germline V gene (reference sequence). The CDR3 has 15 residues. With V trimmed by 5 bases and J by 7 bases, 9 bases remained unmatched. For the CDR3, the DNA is TGTGCCACCAGCCGGGGACAGGGCGAATCGAATGAGCAGTTCTTC. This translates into CATSRGQGESNEQFF.

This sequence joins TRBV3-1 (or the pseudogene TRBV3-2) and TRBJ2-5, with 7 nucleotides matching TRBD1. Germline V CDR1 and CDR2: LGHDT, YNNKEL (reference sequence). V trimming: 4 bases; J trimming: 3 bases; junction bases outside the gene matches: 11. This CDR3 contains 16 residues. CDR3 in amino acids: CASSLRTGTVEETQYF. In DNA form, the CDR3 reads TGTGCCAGCAGCCTCAGAACCGGGACAGTGGAAGAGACCCAGTACTTC.

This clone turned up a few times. CDR3: CASSVVGRGVTGTGELFF. In DNA, the CDR3 is TGTGCCAGCAGCGTTGTGGGACGAGGGGTGACGGGAACCGGGGAGCTGTTTTTT. V and J are TRBV9 and TRBJ2-2, with D perhaps being TRBD1 or TRBD2 (5 bases each). Germline V gene sequence: CDR1 SGDLS, CDR2 YYNGEE. The V gene lost 2 bases and the J gene lost 5 bases, with 22 bases spanning the gap. The CDR3 loop spans 18 amino acids.

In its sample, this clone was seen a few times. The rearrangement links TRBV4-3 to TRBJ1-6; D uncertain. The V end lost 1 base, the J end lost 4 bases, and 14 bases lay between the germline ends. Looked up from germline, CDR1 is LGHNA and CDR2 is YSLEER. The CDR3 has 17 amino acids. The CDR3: CASSQGNPGRYNSPLHF. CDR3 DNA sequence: TGCGCCAGCAGCCAAGGGAATCCGGGGAGATATAATTCACCCCTCCACTTT.

CDR3 in DNA: TGTGCCAGCAGTGACAGGGCCACGAATCAGCCCCAGCATTTT. Protein sequence: CASSDRATNQPQHF. The J gene is TRBJ1-5, the V gene TRBV6-2 or TRBV6-3, with 7 bases that match TRBD1. The CDR3 consists of 14 residues. CDR1 MNHEY and CDR2 SVGEGT come from the germline V gene. The ends lost 5 bases at V and 4 bases at J; junction bases unmatched: 5.

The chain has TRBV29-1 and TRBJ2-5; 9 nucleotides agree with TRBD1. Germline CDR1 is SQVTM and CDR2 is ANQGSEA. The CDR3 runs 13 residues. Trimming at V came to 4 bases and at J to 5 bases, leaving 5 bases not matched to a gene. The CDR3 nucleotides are TGCAGCGTTGTGGACAGGGGAAAGGAGACCCAGTACTTC. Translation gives CSVVDRGKETQYF.

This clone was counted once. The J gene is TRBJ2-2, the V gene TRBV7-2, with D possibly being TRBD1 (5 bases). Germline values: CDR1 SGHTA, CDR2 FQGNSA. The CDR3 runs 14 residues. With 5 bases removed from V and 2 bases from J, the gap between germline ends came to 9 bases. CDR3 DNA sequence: TGTGCCAGCAGCCCCTGGACAAACACCGGGGAGCTGTTTTTT. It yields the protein CASSPWTNTGELFF.

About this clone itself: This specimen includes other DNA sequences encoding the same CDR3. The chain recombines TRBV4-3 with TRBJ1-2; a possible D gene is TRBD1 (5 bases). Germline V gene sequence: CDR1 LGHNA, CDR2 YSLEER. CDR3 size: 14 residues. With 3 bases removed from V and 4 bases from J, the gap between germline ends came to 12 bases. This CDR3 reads CASSQEGEVYGYTF. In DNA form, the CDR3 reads TGCGCCAGCAGCCAGGAAGGGGAGGTCTATGGCTACACCTTC.

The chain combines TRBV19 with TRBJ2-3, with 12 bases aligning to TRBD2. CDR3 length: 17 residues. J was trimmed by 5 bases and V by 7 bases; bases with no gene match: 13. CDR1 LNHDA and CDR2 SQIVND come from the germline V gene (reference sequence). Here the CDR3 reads CASTLAGGPSFRDTQYF. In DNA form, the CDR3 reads TGTGCCAGTACCCTAGCGGGGGGGCCCTCTTTCAGAGATACGCAGTATTTT.